This T cell receptor (beta chain) was retrieved from a study of human T cells and chemical hapten exposure. This clonotype turned up a few times. Time point given: pre-sensitization, week 0. Treatment described: therapeutic diphenylcyclopropenone sensitization with weekly scalp DPC. TCRdb independently ran MiXCR on the RACE reads; one entry per CDR3 protein. The table has around 260,000 distinct CDR3 sequences, approximately 8.6% seen once; the top ten hold less than 3%. Deletions cut 6 bases from V and 5 bases from J, with 13 bases between. The length of the CDR3 is 13 residues. Germline V gene lookup returns CDR1 SGHTA and CDR2 FQGNSA.

The specimen was whole blood, collected in connection with sensitization to the hapten diphenylcyclopropenone (DPC). The source is a woman in her thirties or forties with alopecia areata. Some clones in this sample may be carry-over from other donors' samples. This chain links TRBV7-2 with TRBJ1-2; D is perhaps TRBD1 (6 bases). CDR3 amino acids: CASRAGDGYGYTF. CDR3 bases: TGTGCCAGCAGAGCAGGGGATGGTTATGGCTACACCTTC.